Listed below are T cell receptor beta chains from one sample, sequenced in a study of cytomegalovirus exposure and HLA in healthy donors. Sequenced by immunoSEQ multiplex PCR; TCRdb stores in-frame clones only, minus some. The sample consists of fewer than 200,000 clones, 70% to 85% of them appearing once. The material sequenced was PBMCs. The receptor set was obtained from a middle-aged man in good health and CMV-seronegative. The CDR3 runs from the conserved cysteine through the conserved F or W. Each record gives: D gene, V gene, J gene, CDR3 length, clone size, CDR3 protein, CDR3 DNA. The D gene is left open where the match is weak. Only some rows state a clone size, as once, few, many or a class for expanded clones.

D: .
V: TRBV7-8
J: TRBJ2-5
length: 13
size: .
CDR3: CASSLQGQETQYF
DNA: TGTGCCAGCAGCTTACAGGGGCAAGAGACCCAGTACTTC

D: .
V: TRBV2
J: TRBJ2-1
length: 11
size: .
CDR3: CASVGSREQFF
DNA: TGTGCCAGCGTCGGAAGCAGGGAGCAGTTCTTC

D: .
V: TRBV4-1
J: TRBJ1-1
length: 14
size: .
CDR3: CASSQLQINTEAFF
DNA: TGCGCCAGCAGCCAATTACAGATTAACACTGAAGCTTTCTTT

D: .
V: TRBV28
J: TRBJ1-4
length: 12
size: few
CDR3: CASSPPRGKLFF
DNA: TGTGCCAGCAGCCCCCCACGGGGGAAACTGTTTTTT

D: .
V: TRBV27
J: TRBJ2-2
length: 13
size: few
CDR3: CASSSRESGELFF
DNA: TGTGCCAGCAGTTCCCGGGAGTCCGGGGAGCTGTTTTTT

D: .
V: TRBV6-6
J: TRBJ2-4
length: 16
size: .
CDR3: CASSYMTGEGKNIQYF
DNA: TGTGCCAGCAGTTACATGACAGGGGAGGGCAAAAACATTCAGTACTTC

D: TRBD1
V: TRBV7-8
J: TRBJ2-2
length: 18
size: .
CDR3: CASSTRDRGLEVTGELFF
DNA: TGTGCCAGCAGCACGAGGGACAGGGGGCTTGAGGTCACCGGGGAGCTGTTTTTT

D: TRBD2
V: TRBV19
J: TRBJ2-1
length: 19
size: .
CDR3: CASSIGGSWTISSYNEQFF
DNA: TGTGCCAGTAGTATAGGCGGGAGTTGGACAATTAGCTCCTACAATGAGCAGTTCTTC

D: TRBD1
V: TRBV6-6
J: TRBJ2-5
length: 16
size: .
CDR3: CASRPYRGRTEETQYF
DNA: TGTGCCAGCAGACCATACAGGGGAAGGACGGAGGAGACCCAGTACTTC

D: .
V: TRBV6-6
J: TRBJ1-5
length: 14
size: .
CDR3: CASSYVYSNQPQHF
DNA: TGTGCCAGCAGTTACGTTTATAGCAATCAGCCCCAGCATTTT

D: TRBD2
V: TRBV5-1
J: TRBJ2-7
length: 14
size: once
CDR3: CASRIAGGVYEQYF
DNA: TGCGCCAGCAGGATAGCGGGAGGGGTCTACGAGCAGTACTTC

D: .
V: TRBV2
J: TRBJ2-4
length: 15
size: once
CDR3: CASSEGRRTPHSQYF
DNA: TGTGCCAGCAGTGAAGGGCGGCGGACTCCCCACAGTCAGTACTTC

D: TRBD1
V: TRBV18
J: TRBJ1-4
length: 14
size: few
CDR3: CASSSGQGNEKLFF
DNA: TGTGCCAGCTCCTCCGGACAGGGGAATGAAAAACTGTTTTTT

D: .
V: TRBV7-8
J: TRBJ2-1
length: 12
size: .
CDR3: CASSSPSYEQFF
DNA: TGTGCCAGCAGCTCCCCTAGCTATGAGCAGTTCTTC

D: TRBD2
V: TRBV5-1
J: TRBJ2-3
length: 16
size: .
CDR3: CASSPRTSGSTDTQYF
DNA: TGCGCCAGCAGCCCTCGGACTAGCGGGAGCACAGATACGCAGTATTTT

D: TRBD2
V: TRBV6-6
J: TRBJ2-7
length: 14
size: .
CDR3: CASRSGTGSYEQYF
DNA: TGTGCCAGCAGGAGCGGGACGGGATCCTACGAGCAGTACTTC

D: .
V: TRBV6-4
J: TRBJ1-5
length: 14
size: once
CDR3: CASSETGGGQPQHF
DNA: TGTGCCAGCAGTGAGACAGGAGGCGGTCAGCCCCAGCATTTT

D: .
V: TRBV5-6
J: TRBJ2-3
length: 15
size: .
CDR3: CASSGGSLGTDTQYF
DNA: TGTGCCAGCAGCGGGGGGTCATTAGGCACAGATACGCAGTATTTT

D: .
V: TRBV18
J: TRBJ2-3
length: 16
size: few
CDR3: CASSPYAAGTPDTQYF
DNA: TGTGCCAGCTCACCGTATGCGGCGGGGACCCCAGATACGCAGTATTTT

D: TRBD1
V: TRBV5-4
J: TRBJ2-7
length: 13
size: many
CDR3: CASSQDREPQQYF
DNA: TGTGCCAGCAGCCAAGACAGGGAGCCCCAGCAGTACTTC

D: TRBD1
V: TRBV19
J: TRBJ2-5
length: 15
size: .
CDR3: CASSGGQGAGETQYF
DNA: TGTGCCAGTAGTGGGGGACAGGGGGCCGGGGAGACCCAGTACTTC

D: .
V: TRBV2
J: TRBJ2-3
length: 15
size: few
CDR3: CASSLSGVQTDTQYF
DNA: TGTGCCAGCAGTCTTTCAGGGGTTCAGACAGATACGCAGTATTTT

D: .
V: TRBV4-1
J: TRBJ1-2
length: 15
size: few
CDR3: CASSLSRFEGYGYTF
DNA: TGCGCCAGCAGCCTCAGCAGGTTTGAGGGCTATGGCTACACCTTC

D: .
V: TRBV18
J: TRBJ2-5
length: 12
size: .
CDR3: CASSQVQETQYF
DNA: TGTGCCAGCTCCCAGGTACAAGAGACCCAGTACTTC

D: TRBD2
V: TRBV5-5
J: TRBJ2-1
length: 17
size: .
CDR3: CASSSRPLAGGQNEQFF
DNA: TGTGCCAGCAGCTCGCGTCCACTAGCGGGAGGGCAAAATGAGCAGTTCTTC

D: .
V: TRBV5-4
J: TRBJ2-2
length: 17
size: once
CDR3: CASSPQVGLTGTGELFF
DNA: TGTGCCAGCAGCCCCCAGGTGGGACTGACGGGCACCGGGGAGCTGTTTTTT

D: .
V: TRBV30
J: TRBJ1-3
length: 13
size: .
CDR3: CACPWGPVNTIYF
DNA: TGTGCCTGCCCTTGGGGGCCTGTGAACACCATATATTTT

D: TRBD1
V: TRBV5-6
J: TRBJ2-1
length: 16
size: .
CDR3: CASSAGTGFTYNEQFF
DNA: TGTGCCAGCAGCGCGGGGACAGGGTTTACCTACAATGAGCAGTTCTTC

D: TRBD2
V: TRBV6-6
J: TRBJ2-5
length: 16
size: .
CDR3: CASSYVAGGLQETQYF
DNA: TGTGCCAGCAGTTACGTAGCGGGAGGACTCCAAGAGACCCAGTACTTC

D: .
V: TRBV19
J: TRBJ2-2
length: 13
size: .
CDR3: CASSIDGTGELFF
DNA: TGTGCCAGTAGTATAGACGGCACCGGGGAGCTGTTTTTT